What follows are 8 T cell receptor beta chains derived from one specimen sequenced in a study of beta chain features in type 1 diabetes. Sequenced material consisted of expressed TCRB transcripts (all of the isolated RNA was reverse transcribed). Sequencing used immunoSEQ multiplex PCR; TCRdb keeps in-frame clones, though not all of them. This table holds about 160,000 clones, approximately 8.4% found once. The sequenced material came from central memory CD4+ T cells from blood. The receptor source for this set is a woman aged 18-30 years in good health.

This clone was seen a few times. This chain connects TRBV30 to TRBJ1-1; TRBD1 matches 11 bases. The CDR3 has 16 amino acids. The V and J ends lost 1 base and 5 bases, in that order; junction bases with no gene match: 9. Looked up from germline, CDR1 is GTSNPN and CDR2 is SVGIG (reference sequence). CDR3 sequence reads: CAWSARTGGAGTEAFF. DNA of the CDR3: TGTGCCTGGAGTGCACGGACAGGGGGCGCGGGAACTGAAGCTTTCTTT.

The chain has TRBV18 and TRBJ1-5; perhaps TRBD1 as D (6 bases). With 6 bases removed from V and 4 bases from J, the gap between germline ends came to 10 bases. The length of the CDR3 is 13 residues. Germline V gene sequence: CDR1 KGHSH, CDR2 LQKENI. The chain's CDR3 is CASSVDSNQPQHF. As DNA, the CDR3 is TGTGCCAGCTCGGTGGACAGTAATCAGCCCCAGCATTTT.

The J gene is TRBJ1-5, the V gene TRBV7-9; a weak D match, TRBD1 (6 bases). CDR1 is SEHNR, CDR2 FQNEAQ, per germline (reference sequence). Trimming took 5 bases from V and 4 from J, leaving 12 bases between them. The CDR3 totals 14 residues. The CDR3 protein is CASSQAGANQPQHF. The CDR3, as DNA: TGTGCCAGCAGCCAAGCGGGGGCGAATCAGCCCCAGCATTTT.

A few counts support this clone. The chain employs TRBV28 and TRBJ2-1; no clear D. CDR3 length: 12 residues. Trimming stripped 5 bases from V and 3 bases from J, with 5 bases between. The germline gives CDR1 MDHEN, CDR2 SYDVKM. Written as DNA, the CDR3 is TGTGCCAGCAGTCCCTTCTACAATGAGCAGTTCTTC. This gives the protein CASSPFYNEQFF.

The chain combines TRBV11-3 with TRBJ2-5; no definite D call. V lost 6 bases to trimming and J lost 2 bases, with 4 bases between them. The germline gives CDR1 SGHNT, CDR2 YENEEA. This CDR3 is 11 amino acids long. Written as DNA, the CDR3 is TGTGCCAGCAGTCAGCAAGAGACCCAGTACTTC. Translating gives CASSQQETQYF. Supplemented by reference TRBV11-3 and TRBJ2-5, the full variable domain reads EAGVVQSPRYKIIEKKQPVAFWCNPISGHNTLYWYLQNLGQGPELLIRYENEEAVDDSQLPKDRFSAERLKGVDSTLKIQPAELGDSAVYLCASSQQETQYFGPGTRLLVL.

This chain joins TRBV5-1 and TRBJ1-5; maybe TRBD1 (5 bases). V was shortened by 4 bases and J by 4 bases, with 12 bases between the two germline ends. CDR1 is SGHRS and CDR2 is YFSETQ in the germline V gene. CDR3 length: 14 amino acids. The CDR3 nucleotides read TGCGCCAGCAGCCCGGGGGTCCCTAATCAGCCCCAGCATTTT. This translates into CASSPGVPNQPQHF.

This clone was seen a handful of times. This chain uses TRBV25-1 with TRBJ1-1; D ambiguous. Trimming left V 8 bases short and J 3 bases short, with 16 bases between. This CDR3 contains 14 residues. Germline CDR1 MGHDK, CDR2 SYGVNS. The CDR3 spells CASGQNGGYTEAFF. Here the CDR3 DNA reads TGTGCCAGCGGTCAAAACGGAGGCTACACTGAAGCTTTCTTT.

The V call is TRBV6-6, the J call TRBJ1-2, with D unclear. Trimming pared 3 bases from V and 8 bases from J, leaving 16 bases between. This CDR3 region has 14 residues. The germline gives CDR1 MNHNY, CDR2 SVGAGI (reference sequence). The CDR3 here is CASSYAQVKDGYTF. CDR3 sequence (DNA): TGTGCCAGCAGTTATGCCCAGGTCAAAGACGGCTACACCTTC.